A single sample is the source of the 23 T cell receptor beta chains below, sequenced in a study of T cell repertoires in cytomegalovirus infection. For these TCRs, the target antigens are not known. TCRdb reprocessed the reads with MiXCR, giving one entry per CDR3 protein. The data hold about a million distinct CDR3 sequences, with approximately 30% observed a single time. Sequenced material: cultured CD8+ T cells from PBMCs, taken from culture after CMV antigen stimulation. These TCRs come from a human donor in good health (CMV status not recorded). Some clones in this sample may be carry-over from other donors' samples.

CDR3 bases: TGTGCCACCAGTGATGGACAGGGTTTCGGGGAGCTGTTTTTT. It is translated as CATSDGQGFGELFF. The rearrangement uses TRBV24-1 and TRBJ2-2, with 8 bases fitting TRBD1. In germline, CDR1 is KGHDR, CDR2 SFDVKD. The CDR3 runs 14 residues. Trimming at V came to 3 bases and at J to 7 bases, leaving 3 bases not matched to a gene.

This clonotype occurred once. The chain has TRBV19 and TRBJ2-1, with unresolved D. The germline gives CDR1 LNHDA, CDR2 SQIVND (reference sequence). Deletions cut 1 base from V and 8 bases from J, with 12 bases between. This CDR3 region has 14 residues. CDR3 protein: CASSIGPTIYEQFF. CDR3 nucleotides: TGTGCCAGTAGTATAGGGCCCACAATTTATGAGCAGTTCTTC.

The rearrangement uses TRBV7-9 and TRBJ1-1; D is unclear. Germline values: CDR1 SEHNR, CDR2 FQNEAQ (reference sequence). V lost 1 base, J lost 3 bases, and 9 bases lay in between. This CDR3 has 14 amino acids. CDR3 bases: TGTGCCAGCAGCTTAGTTGCAGTGGACACTGAAGCTTTCTTT. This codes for CASSLVAVDTEAFF.

CDR3 DNA: TGTGCCAGCAGTCCGGTCCCCGGGGCGAACGAAAAACTGTTTTTT. It encodes CASSPVPGANEKLFF. The chain has TRBV25-1 and TRBJ1-4; D may be TRBD1 (5 bases). This CDR3 has 15 residues. Germline lookup yields CDR1 MGHDK and CDR2 SYGVNS. Trimming stripped 5 bases from V and 8 bases from J, with 18 bases between.

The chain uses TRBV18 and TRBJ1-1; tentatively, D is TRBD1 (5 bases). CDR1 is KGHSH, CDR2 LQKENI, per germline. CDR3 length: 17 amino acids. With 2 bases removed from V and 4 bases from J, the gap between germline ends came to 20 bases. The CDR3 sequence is CASSPKSTGLFGTEAFF. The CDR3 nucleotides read TGTGCCAGCTCACCAAAAAGCACAGGATTGTTTGGCACTGAAGCTTTCTTT.

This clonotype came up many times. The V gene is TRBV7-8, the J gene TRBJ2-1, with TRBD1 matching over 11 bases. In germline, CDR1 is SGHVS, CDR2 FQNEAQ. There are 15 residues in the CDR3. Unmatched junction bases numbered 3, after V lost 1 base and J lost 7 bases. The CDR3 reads CASSLGTGGANEQFF. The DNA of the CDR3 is TGTGCCAGCAGCTTAGGGACAGGGGGCGCGAATGAGCAGTTCTTC.

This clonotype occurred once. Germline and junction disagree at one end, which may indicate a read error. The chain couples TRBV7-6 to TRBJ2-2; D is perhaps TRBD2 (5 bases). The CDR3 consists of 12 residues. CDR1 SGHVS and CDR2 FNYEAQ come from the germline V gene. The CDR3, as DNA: TGTACCAGCAGCCCCAACACCGGGGAGCTGGTTTTT. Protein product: CTSSPNTGELVF.

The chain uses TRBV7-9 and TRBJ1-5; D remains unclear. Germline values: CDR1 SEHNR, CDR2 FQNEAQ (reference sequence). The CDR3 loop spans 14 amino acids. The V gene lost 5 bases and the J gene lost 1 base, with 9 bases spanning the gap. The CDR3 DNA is TGTGCCAGCAGCGCCAAGCGCAGCAATCAGCCCCAGCATTTT. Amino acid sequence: CASSAKRSNQPQHF.

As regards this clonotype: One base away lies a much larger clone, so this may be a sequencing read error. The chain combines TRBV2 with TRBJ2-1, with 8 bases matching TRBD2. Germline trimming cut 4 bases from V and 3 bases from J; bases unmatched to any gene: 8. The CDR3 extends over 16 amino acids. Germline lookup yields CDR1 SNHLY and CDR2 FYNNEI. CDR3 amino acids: CASSGAAGAFYNEQFF. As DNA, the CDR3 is TGTGCCAGCAGTGGCGCAGCGGGGGCCTTCTACAATGAGCAGTTCTTC.

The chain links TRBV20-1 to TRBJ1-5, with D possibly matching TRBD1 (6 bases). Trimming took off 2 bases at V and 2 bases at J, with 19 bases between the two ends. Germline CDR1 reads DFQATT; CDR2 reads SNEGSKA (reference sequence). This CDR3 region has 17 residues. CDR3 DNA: TGCAGTGCTAGACCGCCCCCCGGGGGCATGGGCAATCAGCCCCAGCATTTT. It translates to CSARPPPGGMGNQPQHF.

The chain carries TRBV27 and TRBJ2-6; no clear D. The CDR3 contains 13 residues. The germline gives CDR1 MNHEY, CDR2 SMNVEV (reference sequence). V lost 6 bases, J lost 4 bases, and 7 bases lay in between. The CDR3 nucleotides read TGTGCCAGCAGCCCGTACGGGGCCAACGTCCTGACTTTC. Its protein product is CASSPYGANVLTF.

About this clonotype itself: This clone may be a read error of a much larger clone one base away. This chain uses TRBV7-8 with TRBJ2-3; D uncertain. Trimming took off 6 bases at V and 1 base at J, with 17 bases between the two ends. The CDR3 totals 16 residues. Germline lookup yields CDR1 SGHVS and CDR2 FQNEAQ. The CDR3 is CASRLNGPIGTDTQYF. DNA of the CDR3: TGTGCCAGCAGATTAAATGGCCCGATCGGCACAGATACGCAGTATTTT.

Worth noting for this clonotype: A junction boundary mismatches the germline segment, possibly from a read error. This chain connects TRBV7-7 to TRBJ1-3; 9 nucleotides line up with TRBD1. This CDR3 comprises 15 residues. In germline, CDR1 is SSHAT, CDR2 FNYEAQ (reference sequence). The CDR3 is CASSPDRGAGNTIYF. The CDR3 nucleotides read TGTGCTAGCAGCCCGGACAGGGGTGCTGGAAACACCATATATTTT.

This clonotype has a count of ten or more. This chain's CDR3 is CASSEQGKNTEAFF. The DNA for the CDR3 is TGTGCCAGCAGTGAACAGGGGAAGAACACTGAAGCTTTCTTT. This sequence joins TRBV6-1 and TRBJ1-1; D possibly corresponds to TRBD1 (6 bases). The CDR3 spans 14 residues. CDR1 is MNHNS, CDR2 SASEGT, per germline. V was cut by 2 bases and J by 1 base, with 8 bases left in between.

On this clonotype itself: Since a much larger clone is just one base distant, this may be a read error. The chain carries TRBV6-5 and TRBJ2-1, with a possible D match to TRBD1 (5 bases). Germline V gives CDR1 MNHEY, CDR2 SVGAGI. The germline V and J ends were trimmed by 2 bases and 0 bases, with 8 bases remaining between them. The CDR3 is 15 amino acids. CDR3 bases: TGTGCCAGCAGTTACGGGGCAGGCTCCTACAATGAGCAGTTCTTC. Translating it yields CASSYGAGSYNEQFF.

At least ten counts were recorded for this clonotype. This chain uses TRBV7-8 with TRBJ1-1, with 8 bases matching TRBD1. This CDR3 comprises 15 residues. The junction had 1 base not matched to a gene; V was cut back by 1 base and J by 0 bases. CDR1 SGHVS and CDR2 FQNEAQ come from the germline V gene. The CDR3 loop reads CASSLDRGLNTEAFF. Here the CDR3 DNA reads TGTGCCAGCAGCTTAGACAGGGGGTTGAACACTGAAGCTTTCTTT. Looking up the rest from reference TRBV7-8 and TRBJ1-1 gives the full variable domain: GAGVSQSPRYKVAKRGQDVALRCDPISGHVSLFWYQQALGQGPEFLTYFQNEAQLDKSGLPSDRFFAERPEGSVSTLKIQRTQQEDSAVYLCASSLDRGLNTEAFFGQGTRLTVV.

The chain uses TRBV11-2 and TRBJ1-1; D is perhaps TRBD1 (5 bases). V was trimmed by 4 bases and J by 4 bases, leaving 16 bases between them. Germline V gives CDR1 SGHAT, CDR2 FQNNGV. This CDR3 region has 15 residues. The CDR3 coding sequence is TGTGCCAGCAGCTGGACGCGACAGAAAGGCACTGAAGCTTTCTTT. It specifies CASSWTRQKGTEAFF.

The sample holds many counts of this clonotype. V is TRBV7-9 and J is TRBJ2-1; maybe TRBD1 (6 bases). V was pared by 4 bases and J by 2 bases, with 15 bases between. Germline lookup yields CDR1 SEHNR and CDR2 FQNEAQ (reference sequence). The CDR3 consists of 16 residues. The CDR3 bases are TGTGCCAGCAGCTCGGCGACCAGGGGACCCTACAATGAGCAGTTCTTC. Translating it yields CASSSATRGPYNEQFF.

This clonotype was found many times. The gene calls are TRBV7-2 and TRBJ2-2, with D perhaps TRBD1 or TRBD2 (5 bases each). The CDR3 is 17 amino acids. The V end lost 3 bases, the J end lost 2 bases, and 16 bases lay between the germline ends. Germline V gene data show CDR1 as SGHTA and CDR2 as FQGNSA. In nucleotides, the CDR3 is TGTGCCAGCAGCTTCAAGCCCACGGGACGAAACACCGGGGAGCTGTTTTTT. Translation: CASSFKPTGRNTGELFF.

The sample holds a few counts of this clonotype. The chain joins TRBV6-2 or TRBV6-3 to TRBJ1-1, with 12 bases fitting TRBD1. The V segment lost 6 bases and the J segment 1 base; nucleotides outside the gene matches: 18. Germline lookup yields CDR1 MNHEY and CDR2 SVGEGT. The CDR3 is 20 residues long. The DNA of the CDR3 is TGTGCCAGCAGCCGCTTGGGACAGGGGGCAATCGAGTGGGAGAACACTGAAGCTTTCTTT. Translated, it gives CASSRLGQGAIEWENTEAFF.

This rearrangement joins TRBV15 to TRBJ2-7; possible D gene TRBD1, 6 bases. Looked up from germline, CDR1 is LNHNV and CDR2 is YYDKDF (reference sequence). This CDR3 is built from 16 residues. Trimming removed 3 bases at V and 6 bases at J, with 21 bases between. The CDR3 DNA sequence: TGTGCCACCAGCAGCTCCGGGACACCCTTGGAGTCCGAGCAGTACGTC. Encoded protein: CATSSSGTPLESEQYV.

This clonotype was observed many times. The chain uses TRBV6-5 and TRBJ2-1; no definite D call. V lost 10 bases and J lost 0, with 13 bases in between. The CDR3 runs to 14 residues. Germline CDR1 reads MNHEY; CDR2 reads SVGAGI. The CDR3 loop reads CATSQTSSYNEQFF. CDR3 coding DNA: TGTGCCACCTCGCAAACGAGCTCCTACAATGAGCAGTTCTTC.

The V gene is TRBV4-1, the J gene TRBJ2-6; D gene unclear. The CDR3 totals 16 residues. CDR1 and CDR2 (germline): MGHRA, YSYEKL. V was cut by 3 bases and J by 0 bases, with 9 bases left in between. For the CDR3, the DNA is TGCGCCAGCAGCCAGACCGTAAACTCTGGGGCCAACGTCCTGACTTTC. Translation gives CASSQTVNSGANVLTF.